The clone carrying this T cell receptor (beta chain) was seen many times. What it binds is not known. This sample was taken from a study of identical twins. Study-level points and caveats: There was more out-of-frame TCR alpha sharing in monozygotic twins than models estimated. These conclusions were based on statistical analysis (cross-sectional, not following the same donors).

The cDNA had a unique molecular identifier and a template-switch universal primer site. Each CDR3 protein is one row after TCRdb ran MiXCR on the 5' RACE reads. This table has about 660,000 distinct CDR3 sequences, 8.5% to 9.5% appearing once. The sample also formed part of further work on yellow fever vaccine responses in identical twins.

Sequenced: PBMCs. This clonotype was obtained from a woman younger than 35 in good health.

The CDR3 here is CASSYGVGNEQFF. Written as DNA, the CDR3 is TGTGCCAGCAGTTATGGAGTTGGAAATGAGCAGTTCTTC. The chain combines TRBV12-3 or TRBV12-4 with TRBJ2-1; no firm D call. The CDR3 is 13 amino acids. V was cut by 4 bases and J by 7 bases, with 11 bases left in between.